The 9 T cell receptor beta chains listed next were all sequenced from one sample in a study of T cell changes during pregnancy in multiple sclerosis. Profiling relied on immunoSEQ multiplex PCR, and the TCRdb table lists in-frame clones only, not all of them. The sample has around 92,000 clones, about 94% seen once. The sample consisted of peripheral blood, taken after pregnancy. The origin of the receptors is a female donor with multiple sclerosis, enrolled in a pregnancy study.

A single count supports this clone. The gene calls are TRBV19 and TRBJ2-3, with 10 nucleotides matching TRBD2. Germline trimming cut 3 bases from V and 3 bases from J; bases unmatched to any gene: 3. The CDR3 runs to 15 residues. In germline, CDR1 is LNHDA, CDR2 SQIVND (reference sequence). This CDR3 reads CASSIFSGGTDTQYF. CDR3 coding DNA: TGTGCCAGTAGTATCTTTAGCGGGGGGACAGATACGCAGTATTTT. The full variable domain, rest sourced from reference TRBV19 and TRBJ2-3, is DGGITQSPKYLFRKEGQNVTLSCEQNLNHDAMYWYRQDPGQGLRLIYYSQIVNDFQKGDIAEGYSVSREKKESFPLTVTSAQKNPTAFYLCASSIFSGGTDTQYFGPGTRLTVL.

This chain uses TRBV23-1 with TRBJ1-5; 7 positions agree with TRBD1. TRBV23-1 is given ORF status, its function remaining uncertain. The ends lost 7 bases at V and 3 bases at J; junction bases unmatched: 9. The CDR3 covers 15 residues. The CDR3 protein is CASNGTELDNQPQHF. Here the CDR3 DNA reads TGCGCCAGCAACGGGACAGAGCTGGACAATCAGCCCCAGCATTTT.

CDR3: CASSQVVGSREKYF. DNA for the CDR3: TGCGCCAGCAGCCAAGTGGTCGGCTCGAGGGAGAAGTACTTC. The gene calls are TRBV4-1 and TRBJ2-7; D is possibly TRBD2 (5 bases). Trimming removed 1 base from V and 11 bases from J, with 18 bases in between. This CDR3 is built from 14 residues. Per the germline V gene, CDR1 is MGHRA and CDR2 is YSYEKL.

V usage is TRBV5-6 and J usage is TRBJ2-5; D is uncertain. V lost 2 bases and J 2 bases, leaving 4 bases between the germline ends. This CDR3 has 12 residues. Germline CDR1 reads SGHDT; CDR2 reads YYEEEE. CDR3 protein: CASSFHQETQYF. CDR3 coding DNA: TGTGCCAGCAGCTTTCATCAAGAGACCCAGTACTTC.

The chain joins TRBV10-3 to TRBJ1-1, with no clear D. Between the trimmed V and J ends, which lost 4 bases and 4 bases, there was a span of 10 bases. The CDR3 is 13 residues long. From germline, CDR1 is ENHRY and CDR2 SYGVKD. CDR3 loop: CAISGPAGTEAFF. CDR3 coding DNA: TGTGCCATCAGTGGACCGGCGGGCACTGAAGCTTTCTTT.

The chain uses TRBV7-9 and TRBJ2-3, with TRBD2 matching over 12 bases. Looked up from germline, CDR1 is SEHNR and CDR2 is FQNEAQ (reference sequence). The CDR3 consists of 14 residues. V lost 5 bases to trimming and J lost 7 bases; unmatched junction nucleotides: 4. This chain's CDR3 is CASSRTSGRYTQYF. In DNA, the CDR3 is TGTGCCAGCAGCCGAACTAGCGGGAGGTATACGCAGTATTTT. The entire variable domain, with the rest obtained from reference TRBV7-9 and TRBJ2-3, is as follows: DTGVSQNPRHKITKRGQNVTFRCDPISEHNRLYWYRQTLGQGPEFLTYFQNEAQLEKSRLLSDRFSAERPKGSFSTLEIQRTEQGDSAMYLCASSRTSGRYTQYFGPGTRLTVL.

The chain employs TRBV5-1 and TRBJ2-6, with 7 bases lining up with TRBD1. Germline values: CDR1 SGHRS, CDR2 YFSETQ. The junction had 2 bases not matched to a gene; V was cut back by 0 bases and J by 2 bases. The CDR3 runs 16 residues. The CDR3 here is CASSLEDRAGANVLTF. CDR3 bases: TGCGCCAGCAGCTTGGAAGACAGGGCTGGGGCCAACGTCCTGACTTTC.

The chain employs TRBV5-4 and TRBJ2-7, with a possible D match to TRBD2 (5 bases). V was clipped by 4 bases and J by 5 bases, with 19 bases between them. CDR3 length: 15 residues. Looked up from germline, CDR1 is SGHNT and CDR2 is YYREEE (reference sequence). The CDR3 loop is CASSLPGVRANEQYF. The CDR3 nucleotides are TGTGCCAGCAGCCTGCCCGGGGTAAGGGCAAACGAGCAGTACTTC.

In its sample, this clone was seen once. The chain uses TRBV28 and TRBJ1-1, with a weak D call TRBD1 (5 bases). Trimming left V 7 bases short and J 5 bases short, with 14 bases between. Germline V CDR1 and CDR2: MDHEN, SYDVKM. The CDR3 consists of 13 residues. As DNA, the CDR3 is TGTGCCAGCACCCAGGGCGGGGAGACTGAAGCTTTCTTT. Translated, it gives CASTQGGETEAFF.